The next 21 T cell receptor beta chains were all read from a single sample in a study of blood T cell dynamics during melanoma immunotherapy. Time point reported: week 3, after first cycle of checkpoint inhibitor. Sequencing used immunoSEQ multiplex PCR; TCRdb keeps in-frame clones, though not all of them. The table records roughly 250 clones, 92% of them present only once. The input for sequencing was naive CD8+ T cells from blood, taken from a patient treated with checkpoint blockade. The receptors were sampled from a human donor with melanoma.

This clone appeared a single time. V gene TRBV11-2 combines with J gene TRBJ2-7; TRBD2 agrees at 8 bases. With V trimmed by 0 bases and J by 3 bases, 7 bases remained unmatched. Looked up from germline, CDR1 is SGHAT and CDR2 is FQNNGV. This CDR3 region has 16 residues. DNA for the CDR3: TGTGCCAGCAGCTTAGATCGGGTAGCGGGGATCTACGAGCAGTACTTC. It is translated as CASSLDRVAGIYEQYF.

This clone was counted a few times. The rearrangement uses TRBV28 and TRBJ2-3; D not certain. The germline V and J ends were trimmed by 5 bases and 0 bases, with 3 bases remaining between them. The CDR3 consists of 12 residues. The germline V gene encodes CDR1 MDHEN and CDR2 SYDVKM. CDR3 sequence reads: CASSHSTDTQYF. The CDR3 DNA sequence: TGTGCCAGCAGTCATAGCACAGATACGCAGTATTTT.

This clone was detected only once. The CDR3 region is CASTLGGEQFF. CDR3 bases: TGCGCCAGCACCCTGGGGGGTGAGCAGTTCTTC. The gene calls are TRBV10-1 and TRBJ2-1, with a tentative D call TRBD2 (6 bases). Germline assignment: CDR1 WNHNN and CDR2 SYGVQD (reference sequence). The length of the CDR3 is 11 residues. Trimming took off 7 bases at V and 9 bases at J, with 10 bases between the two ends.

The chain uses TRBV5-1 and TRBJ1-1; TRBD1 aligns across 9 bases. V lost 0 bases and J lost 2; bases outside the gene matches: 2. The CDR3 length is 15 residues. Germline CDR1 and CDR2: SGHRS and YFSETQ. The CDR3 reads CASSLGDRVNTEAFF. Written as DNA, the CDR3 is TGCGCCAGCAGCTTGGGGGACAGGGTAAACACTGAAGCTTTCTTT.

The chain recombines TRBV10-3 with TRBJ1-2; the D is unclear. Germline V CDR1 and CDR2: ENHRY, SYGVKD. The CDR3 runs 10 residues. V was pared by 8 bases and J by 2 bases, with 3 bases between. CDR3 in DNA: TGTGCCATCGGGAACTATGGCTACACCTTC. This encodes CAIGNYGYTF.

V and J are TRBV27 and TRBJ2-7, with TRBD2 identical over 7 bases. Trimming at V came to 2 bases and at J to 0 bases, leaving 7 bases not matched to a gene. CDR3 size: 16 residues. Germline V CDR1 and CDR2: MNHEY, SMNVEV (reference sequence). The CDR3 region is CASSLSRGDLSYEQYF. CDR3 in DNA: TGTGCCAGCAGTTTAAGTCGGGGGGACCTCTCCTACGAGCAGTACTTC.

This clone was counted once. The CDR3 loop is CSVDVGNNEQYF. DNA of the CDR3: TGCAGCGTTGATGTTGGAAACAACGAGCAGTACTTC. V and J are TRBV29-1 and TRBJ2-7, with D unclear. Trimming shortened V by 3 bases and J by 5 bases, and 11 bases separated the two germline ends. The CDR3 spans 12 residues. Germline V lookup: CDR1 SQVTM, CDR2 ANQGSEA.

This chain connects TRBV11-2 to TRBJ2-1; D unclear. Germline CDR1 is SGHAT and CDR2 is FQNNGV. The CDR3 extends over 13 amino acids. Deletions cut 1 base from V and 7 bases from J, with 8 bases between. CDR3 DNA: TGTGCCAGCAGCTTAGGGGTCTGGAATGAGCAGTTCTTC. This sequence encodes CASSLGVWNEQFF.

The chain uses TRBV28 and TRBJ2-7; 9 bases match TRBD1. Trimming at V came to 6 bases and at J to 3 bases, leaving 9 bases not matched to a gene. The CDR3 covers 15 residues. Germline CDR1 and CDR2: MDHEN and SYDVKM. This CDR3 is CASRITGTGIYEQYF. The CDR3 nucleotides read TGTGCCAGCAGAATAACCGGGACAGGGATCTACGAGCAGTACTTC.

The chain has TRBV29-1 and TRBJ2-7; D gene unclear. CDR1 is SQVTM, CDR2 ANQGSEA, per germline. The germline V and J ends were trimmed by 1 base and 0 bases, with 4 bases remaining between them. This CDR3 contains 12 residues. The CDR3 region is CSVEAGSYEQYF. The DNA for the CDR3 is TGCAGCGTTGAAGCAGGCTCCTACGAGCAGTACTTC.

The rearrangement links TRBV5-1 to TRBJ2-1; TRBD1 aligns across 10 bases. With 3 bases clipped from V and 10 bases from J, the junction kept 4 bases outside the gene matches. Germline CDR1 reads SGHRS; CDR2 reads YFSETQ. This CDR3 comprises 13 residues. For the CDR3, the DNA is TGCGCCAGCAGCTGGAAGACAGGGGGCGAGCAGTTCTTC. Translated: CASSWKTGGEQFF.

The rearrangement joins TRBV9 to TRBJ1-1; no clear D gene. The CDR3 consists of 14 residues. Germline V CDR1 and CDR2: SGDLS, YYNGEE. V was trimmed by 3 bases and J by 3 bases, leaving 12 bases between them. CDR3 bases: TGTGCCAGCAGCGGTTGGGAAGGAGACACTGAAGCTTTCTTT. It specifies CASSGWEGDTEAFF.

This rearrangement joins TRBV9 to TRBJ2-7; 7 bases are a match to TRBD1. Per the germline V gene, CDR1 is SGDLS and CDR2 is YYNGEE. There are 14 residues in the CDR3. V gave up 0 bases and J gave up 3 bases; unmatched junction bases: 3. CDR3 DNA sequence: TGTGCCAGCAGCGTAGAAGCAGGGGGCTACGAGCAGTACTTC. This translates into CASSVEAGGYEQYF.

This chain links TRBV7-2 with TRBJ2-5, with D perhaps TRBD2 (6 bases). Germline V gene sequence: CDR1 SGHTA, CDR2 FQGNSA. Trimming shortened V by 4 bases and J by 5 bases, and 17 bases separated the two germline ends. There are 15 residues in the CDR3. The DNA of the CDR3 is TGTGCCAGCAGCTCCCCGGGGGTTGAGACGGAGACCCAGTACTTC. It is translated as CASSSPGVETETQYF.

The rearrangement uses TRBV5-3 and TRBJ1-2, with unresolved D. Being an ORF, TRBV5-3 has a function that is uncertain. CDR3 length equals 12 residues. V dropped 6 bases and J dropped 4 bases, with 10 bases sitting between them. The CDR3: CARTRRGYGYTF. CDR3 DNA: TGTGCCAGAACCCGTAGAGGCTATGGCTACACCTTC.

As DNA, the CDR3 is TGTGCCAGCAGTTTATTAGCGGGAGGAGACGAGCAGTACTTC. This sequence encodes CASSLLAGGDEQYF. The V call is TRBV28, the J call TRBJ2-7, with 10 bases matching TRBD2. Germline V lookup: CDR1 MDHEN, CDR2 SYDVKM. The CDR3 is 14 amino acids. After removal of 1 base from V and 5 bases from J, the junction contained 2 bases not matched to a gene.

This clone was found once. The V and J genes are TRBV9 and TRBJ2-5; D possibly corresponds to TRBD2 (5 bases). The J call is doubtful: the DNA matches TRBJ2-7 better. The germline V gene encodes CDR1 SGDLS and CDR2 YYNGEE. This CDR3 has 14 amino acids. CDR3 sequence: CASSRTGVGDEQYF. The CDR3 DNA is TGTGCCAGCAGCCGCACCGGGGTGGGTGACGAGCAGTACTTC.

The CDR3 region is CASSFPLKTGTASYEQYF. CDR3 bases: TGTGCCAGCAGTTTCCCGCTCAAGACCGGGACAGCATCCTACGAGCAGTACTTC. V and J are TRBV28 and TRBJ2-7; 7 bases map to TRBD1. Losses at the gene ends were 3 bases for V and 1 base for J; bases not matched to a gene: 15. Germline values: CDR1 MDHEN, CDR2 SYDVKM. The CDR3 runs 18 residues.

The rearrangement links TRBV7-6 to TRBJ2-4; possible D gene TRBD2, 5 bases. The ends were cut back, 0 bases at V and 1 base at J, with 19 bases in the middle. This CDR3 comprises 19 residues. In germline, CDR1 is SGHVS, CDR2 FNYEAQ. The DNA for the CDR3 is TGTGCCAGCAGCTTAGCCACGGACGGACTTCCTACGGCCAAAAACATTCAGTACTTC. This codes for CASSLATDGLPTAKNIQYF.

The chain combines TRBV27 with TRBJ2-1, with D perhaps TRBD2 (5 bases). The CDR3 totals 15 residues. V was pared by 8 bases and J by 2 bases, with 16 bases between. Per the germline V gene, CDR1 is MNHEY and CDR2 is SMNVEV (reference sequence). CDR3 residues: CASRTLSDAYNEQFF. The CDR3 DNA follows: TGTGCCAGCCGGACTCTTTCCGATGCCTACAATGAGCAGTTCTTC.

This chain joins TRBV5-1 and TRBJ2-3; perhaps TRBD1 as D (6 bases). The germline V and J ends were trimmed by 0 bases and 2 bases, with 7 bases remaining between them. The CDR3 has 14 residues. CDR1 is SGHRS and CDR2 is YFSETQ in the germline V gene. CDR3 protein: CASSLDRVTDTQYF. The CDR3 region has the DNA TGCGCCAGCAGCTTGGACAGGGTCACAGATACGCAGTATTTT.